This TCR beta chain was obtained from a study of blood T cell repertoires in COVID-19 (dated by TCRdb to 2020 to 2021). Turning to the overall study: Samples covering the acute and convalescent phases of COVID-19 were provided by collaborators in the United States, Italy and Spain. The material from the prospective study consisted of cDNA or gDNA derived from T cells, B-cell-depleted T cells, or PBMCs. The dataset comprised deeply sampled blood TCRbeta repertoires from subjects exposed to, actively infected with, or recovered from COVID-19. The repertoires were released in a freely available public database intended as a resource for research on the immune response to SARS-CoV-2. The samples were drawn from the first 160 participants of the ongoing ImmuneRACE study and from 950 to 1,500 subjects provided by 6 global collaborators. Nearly every sample came with metadata listing a de-identified subject ID, COVID-19 status, age in years and sex. HLA class I and class II types, where available, came from metadata supplied by the sample provider rather than from assay-based typing. General conclusions and limits of the study: How much clinical and demographic metadata was included differed by source and by participant, and the metadata was provided uncurated.

This clone was recorded only once. The antigen this receptor binds is unknown. No base qualities exist here, and no much larger clone lies one base off it. TCRbeta CDR3 regions were amplified from genomic DNA by means of the immunoSEQ Assay, a bias-controlled multiplex PCR. Concerning the study's data processing: Nucleated cell counts per sample were estimated from amplification of reference gene primers within the assay. To quantify the absolute abundance of each unique TCRbeta CDR3 rearrangement, sequence reads were collapsed and filtered. For each sample, productive Simpson clonality was calculated as the square root of Simpson's diversity index across productive rearrangements. The immuneACCESS repertoire file appears here via TCRdb, limited to in-frame rearrangements. These files lack a portion of the clones; in checked studies, under half of the deficit traces to unresolved V genes, and the cause of the others is not known. V, J and clone size reflect that table, while D and trimming were determined from the DNA. The sample data list roughly 130,000 clones, and 84% of these were observed just once. Of the sample, 3% to 3.5% is held by the ten largest clones.

Looking up the germline V gene yields CDR1 SGDLS and CDR2 YYNGEE. Counted from cysteine to phenylalanine, this CDR3 has 15 amino acids. The CDR3 DNA has 45 bases and is translated from base 1. V has 4 bases trimmed and J has 4 bases trimmed; junction bases matching no gene number 6. Participants in the prospective study were aged roughly 18 to 89 years, lived in about two dozen United States geographic areas, and enrolled through a virtual design. To assign participants to cohorts, the prospective study relied on clinical history that participants themselves reported in a screening survey and a study questionnaire. Each participant in the prospective study had whole blood, serum and a nasopharyngeal or oropharyngeal swab collected by mobile phlebotomists. Additional blood draws and questionnaires over an approximately 2-month period could optionally be provided by prospective study participants. Prospective study blood samples were shipped either frozen or at room temperature before DNA extraction.

Recombination linked TRBV9 to TRBJ1-2, with 11 middle bases fitting TRBD1. Sequencing was carried out using PBMCs or T cells enriched from blood (not recorded which). This TCR came from a woman aged 45-65 years with acute COVID-19. The CDR3 reads as follows: CASSPRTGGRYGYTF. In nucleotide form, the sequence is TGTGCCAGCAGCCCCCGGACAGGGGGCCGCTATGGCTACACCTTC.